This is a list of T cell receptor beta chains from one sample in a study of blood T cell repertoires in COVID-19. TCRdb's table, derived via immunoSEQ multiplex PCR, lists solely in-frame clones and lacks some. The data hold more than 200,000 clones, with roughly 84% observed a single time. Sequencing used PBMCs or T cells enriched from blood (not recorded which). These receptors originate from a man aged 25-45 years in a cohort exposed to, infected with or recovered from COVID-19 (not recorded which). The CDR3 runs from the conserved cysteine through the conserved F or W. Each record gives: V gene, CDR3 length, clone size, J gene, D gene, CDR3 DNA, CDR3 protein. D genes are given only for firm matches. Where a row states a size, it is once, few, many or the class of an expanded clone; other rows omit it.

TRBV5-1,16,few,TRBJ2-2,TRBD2,TGCGCCAGCAGCTGGACTAGCGGGATCAACACCGGGGAGCTGTTTTTT,CASSWTSGINTGELFF
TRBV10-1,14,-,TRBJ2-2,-,TGCGCCAGCAGTGAGGGCAGGAGGGACGGGGAGCTGTTTTTT,CASSEGRRDGELFF
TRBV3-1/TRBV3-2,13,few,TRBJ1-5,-,TGTGCCAGCAGCCAAGGGGCGAATCAGCCCCAGCATTTT,CASSQGANQPQHF
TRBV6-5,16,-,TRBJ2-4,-,TGTGCCAGCAGTTCCCCACGGACATTGGTCAAAAACATTCAGTACTTC,CASSSPRTLVKNIQYF
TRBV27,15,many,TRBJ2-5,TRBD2,TGTGCCAGCAGTCCCTCCCAATCCGGGAGGGAGACCCAGTACTTC,CASSPSQSGRETQYF
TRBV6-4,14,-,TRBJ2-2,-,TGTGCCAGCAGTGACCAAGCTAACACCGGGGAGCTGTTTTTT,CASSDQANTGELFF
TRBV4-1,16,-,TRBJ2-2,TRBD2,TGCGCCAGCAGCCCCATGTTAGCGGGAGGTTCCGGGGAGCTGTTTTTT,CASSPMLAGGSGELFF
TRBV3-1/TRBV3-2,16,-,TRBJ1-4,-,TGTGCCAGCAGCCAAGACCACTCGTCAACTAATGAAAAACTGTTTTTT,CASSQDHSSTNEKLFF
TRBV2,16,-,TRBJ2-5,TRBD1,TGTGCCAGCAGTCCTTGGGACAGGGAGGATCAAGAGACCCAGTACTTC,CASSPWDREDQETQYF
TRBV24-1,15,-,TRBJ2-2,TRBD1,TGTGCCTCTGAACCACGACAGGGATACACCGGGGAGCTGTTTTTT,CASEPRQGYTGELFF
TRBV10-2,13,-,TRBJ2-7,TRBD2,TGCGCCAGCAGGGGGGGACTAGCTTTCGAGCAGTACTTC,CASRGGLAFEQYF
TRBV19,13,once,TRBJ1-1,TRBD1,TGTGCCAGTAATAAAGGGGGCCCAACTGAAGCTTTCTTT,CASNKGGPTEAFF
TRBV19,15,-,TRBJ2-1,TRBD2,TGTGCCAGTACAGAGGGGCGGGAGGCGTACAATGAGCAGTTCTTC,CASTEGREAYNEQFF
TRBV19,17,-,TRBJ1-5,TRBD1,TGTGCCAGTAGTATAGGGGGGACAGGGTTTAGCAATCAGCCCCAGCATTTT,CASSIGGTGFSNQPQHF
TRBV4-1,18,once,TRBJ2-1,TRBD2,TGCGCCAGCAGCCAACGCCCCGGGGGGGACTTAGTATACAATGAGCAGTTCTTC,CASSQRPGGDLVYNEQFF
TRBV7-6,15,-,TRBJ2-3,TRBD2,TGTGCCAGCAGCGATAGCGGGAGCCCCGCAGATACGCAGTATTTT,CASSDSGSPADTQYF
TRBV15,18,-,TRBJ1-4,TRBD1,TGTGCCACCAGCAGGGAGGCGGGACAGGGGGCGCCTAATGAAAAACTGTTTTTT,CATSREAGQGAPNEKLFF
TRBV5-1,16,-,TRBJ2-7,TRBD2,TGCGCCAGCAGCACCGAGGCGGGGGTTTCTACCTACGAGCAGTACTTC,CASSTEAGVSTYEQYF
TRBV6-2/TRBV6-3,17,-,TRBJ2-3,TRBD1,TGTGCCAGCAGTTACGCGGACAGGGGGCTTGGCACAGATACGCAGTATTTT,CASSYADRGLGTDTQYF
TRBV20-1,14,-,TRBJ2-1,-,TGCAGTGCTAGTAGCGGATCATCGGGCAATGAGCAGTTCTTC,CSASSGSSGNEQFF
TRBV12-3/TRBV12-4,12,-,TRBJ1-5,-,TGTGCCAGCAGTCCACACCATCAGCCCCAGCATTTT,CASSPHHQPQHF
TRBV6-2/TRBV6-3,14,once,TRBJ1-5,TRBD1,TGTGCCAGCAGCTGGGACAGGCGCGAGTGGCCCCAGCATTTT,CASSWDRREWPQHF